This passage covers 5 T cell receptor beta chains from one sample sequenced in a study of regulatory T cells in long-lasting Graves disease. Time point meaning: newly diagnosed GD, antithyroid drugs for less than 3 months. After RNA was extracted from PBMCs, the TCR library was made from it. According to the study, TCR beta libraries were built with iRepertoire HTBI primers and CDR3-region Arm-PCR. A single record per CDR3 protein comes from TCRdb applying MiXCR to the multiplex PCR reads. Of over 350,000 distinct CDR3 sequences listed, roughly 15% are singletons. The data also belong to a second study, concerning T cells in Graves' hyperthyroidism and ophthalmopathy.

The sequencing used peripheral blood mononuclear cells (PBMCs), collected at new diagnosis, from a patient treated with antithyroid drugs. The receptor source for this set is a woman aged 40 to 50 with Graves disease.

This clonotype was recorded many times. The rearrangement joins TRBV19 to TRBJ2-2; 16 nucleotides agree with TRBD2. V dropped 7 bases and J dropped 4; count of bases not matched to a gene: 12. The CDR3 covers 19 residues. Germline V CDR1 and CDR2: LNHDA, SQIVND (reference sequence). The CDR3 region is CASTPGGTSGRAATGELFF. Written as DNA, the CDR3 is TGTGCCAGTACCCCCGGAGGGACTAGCGGGAGGGCCGCCACCGGGGAGCTGTTTTTT.

Many counts were recorded for this clonotype. The chain joins TRBV27 to TRBJ2-1; D might be TRBD1 (5 bases). CDR1 MNHEY and CDR2 SMNVEV come from the germline V gene (reference sequence). The CDR3 consists of 14 residues. V was cut by 2 bases and J by 6 bases, with 11 bases left in between. The CDR3 protein is CASSLAIQGNEQFF. DNA of the CDR3: TGTGCCAGCAGTTTAGCAATCCAGGGCAATGAGCAGTTCTTC.

The V call is TRBV6-2 or TRBV6-3, the J call TRBJ1-5, with D maybe TRBD1 (5 bases). CDR1 MNHEY and CDR2 SVGEGT come from the germline V gene. V was cut by 0 bases and J by 0 bases, with 21 bases left in between. The CDR3 spans 20 residues. CDR3 region: CASSYSEFVTETYSNQPQHF. CDR3 sequence (DNA): TGTGCCAGCAGTTACTCGGAGTTTGTGACAGAGACTTATAGCAATCAGCCCCAGCATTTT.

This clonotype was picked up many times. The chain links TRBV3-1 to TRBJ1-4; no firm D call. Germline values: CDR1 LGHDT, CDR2 YNNKEL (reference sequence). V was clipped by 0 bases and J by 3 bases, with 8 bases between them. The CDR3 consists of 15 residues. The CDR3 reads CASSQDFGPNEKLFF. In DNA, the CDR3 is TGTGCCAGCAGCCAAGATTTTGGTCCTAATGAAAAACTGTTTTTT.

The table lists this clonotype with many counts. This sequence joins TRBV7-9 and TRBJ2-5, with D possibly matching TRBD1 (6 bases). The germline V gene has CDR1 SEHNR and CDR2 FQNEAQ (reference sequence). The CDR3 consists of 16 residues. Trimming removed 8 bases from V and 1 base from J, with 20 bases in between. The CDR3 coding sequence is TGTGCCAGCCAAAGGAATGGGGGCCCCTTCCAAGAGACCCAGTACTTC. This gives the protein CASQRNGGPFQETQYF.